This T cell receptor beta chain was retrieved from a study of blood T cells in healthy people across ages. Primers used in a second PCR of roughly 6 to 11 cycles were a sample-barcoded 5' primer and a J-beta primer mix. TCRdb processed the 5' RACE reads anew with MiXCR; each CDR3 protein has one entry. The profile covers more than 900,000 distinct CDR3 sequences, with roughly a quarter appearing a single time and around 0.7% taken by the ten largest. V was clipped by 6 bases and J by 10 bases; unmatched bases: 11. The germline V gene has CDR1 MNHEY and CDR2 SMNVEV (reference sequence). The CDR3 loop spans 13 amino acids. This sample also belongs to another study, concerning T cells of mothers and their children.

V gene TRBV27 combines with J gene TRBJ2-7; 8 positions agree with TRBD2. The sequence derives from a girl aged 2 to 10 in good health. Sequencing was carried out using blood. CDR3 DNA sequence: TGTGCCAGCAGAGTAGCGGGATCGCGGGTACAGTACTTC. This sequence encodes CASRVAGSRVQYF.